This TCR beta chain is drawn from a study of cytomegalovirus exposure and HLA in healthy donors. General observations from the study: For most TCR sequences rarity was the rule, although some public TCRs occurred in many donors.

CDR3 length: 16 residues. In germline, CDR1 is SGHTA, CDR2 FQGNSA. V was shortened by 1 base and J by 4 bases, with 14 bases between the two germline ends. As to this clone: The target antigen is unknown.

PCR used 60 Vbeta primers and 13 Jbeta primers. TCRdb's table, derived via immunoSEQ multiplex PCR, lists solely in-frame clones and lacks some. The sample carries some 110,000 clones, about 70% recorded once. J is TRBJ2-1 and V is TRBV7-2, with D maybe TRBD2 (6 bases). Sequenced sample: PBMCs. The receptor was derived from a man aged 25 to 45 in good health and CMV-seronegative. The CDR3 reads CASSLVGGGIYNEQFF. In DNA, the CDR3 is TGTGCCAGCAGCTTAGTGGGCGGCGGGATTTACAATGAGCAGTTCTTC.